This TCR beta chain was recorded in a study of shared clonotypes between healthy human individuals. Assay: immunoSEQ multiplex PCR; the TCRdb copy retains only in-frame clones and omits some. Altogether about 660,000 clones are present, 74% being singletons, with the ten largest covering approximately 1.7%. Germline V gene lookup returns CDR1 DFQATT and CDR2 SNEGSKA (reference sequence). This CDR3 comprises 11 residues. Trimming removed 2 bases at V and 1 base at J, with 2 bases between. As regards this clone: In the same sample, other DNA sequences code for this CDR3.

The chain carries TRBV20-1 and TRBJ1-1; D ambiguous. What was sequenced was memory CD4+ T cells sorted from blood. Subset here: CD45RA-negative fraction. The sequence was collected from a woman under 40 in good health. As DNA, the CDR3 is TGCAGTGCTAGACAGAACACTGAAGCTTTCTTT. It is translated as CSARQNTEAFF.